This T cell receptor (beta chain) emerged from a study of blood T cell repertoires in COVID-19. Trimming took off 7 bases at V and 1 base at J, with 13 bases between the two ends. Germline CDR1 is LNHDA and CDR2 is SQIVND (reference sequence). The CDR3 consists of 14 residues. TCRdb's copy holds only in-frame clones and misses some; the assay was immunoSEQ multiplex PCR. The sample consists of about 16,000 clones, approximately 88% of them appearing once. The receptor was isolated from a human donor in a cohort sampled during active COVID-19. Sequenced input: peripheral blood. The chain has TRBV19 and TRBJ1-1; no definite D call. CDR3 sequence reads: CASIRGSANTEAFF. CDR3 sequence (DNA): TGTGCCAGTATTCGAGGGTCAGCGAACACTGAAGCTTTCTTT.